This T cell receptor (beta chain) was captured in a study of CD8 T cells in Susac syndrome. Germline CDR1 SGHTA, CDR2 FQGNSA. The CDR3 has 14 amino acids. Germline trimming cut 5 bases from V and 8 bases from J; bases unmatched to any gene: 8. Random hexamers primed reverse transcription of about 0.45 to 1 ug RNA. With immunoSEQ multiplex PCR, TCR beta CDR3 was amplified across 54 Vbeta and 13 Jbeta. TCRdb independently ran MiXCR on the immunoSEQ multiplex PCR reads; one entry per CDR3 protein. The sample has roughly 180,000 distinct CDR3 sequences, over 85% seen once. The individuals used as controls were healthy donors who had been matched for both age and sex.

Input material: CD4+ T cells from PBMCs. The sequence came from a human donor in good health. The chain employs TRBV7-2 and TRBJ1-3; 8 nucleotides line up with TRBD1. The CDR3 region has the DNA TGTGCCAGCAGCGTCAGGGGGCTTGGGGACACCATATATTTT. It translates to CASSVRGLGDTIYF.